These 12 T cell receptor beta chains originate from one sample sequenced in a study of T cells in Graves' hyperthyroidism and ophthalmopathy. TCR beta CDR3 sequences were amplified from RNA transcripts. The study used the HTBI primer set for a first-round RT-PCR of the TCR CDR3. TCRdb reprocessed the multiplex PCR reads via MiXCR and lists one record per CDR3 protein. The sample records 650,000 to 700,000 distinct CDR3 sequences, around 15% being singletons. The sequencing sample was made of blood. Source of these receptors: a man aged 50 to 60 with Graves' hyperthyroidism.

This clonotype was found many times. The CDR3 nucleotides are TGTGCCAGCAGCTTAGATCTAGCTAGAGAGACCCAGTACTTC. Amino acid sequence: CASSLDLARETQYF. The chain links TRBV7-6 to TRBJ2-5; possible D gene TRBD2, 5 bases. V was cut by 1 base and J by 4 bases, with 10 bases left in between. CDR1 and CDR2 from the germline V gene are SGHVS and FNYEAQ. The CDR3 sequence is 14 residues long.

V gene TRBV7-2 combines with J gene TRBJ1-2; 8 positions match TRBD1. The CDR3 loop spans 16 amino acids. Trimming cost V 6 bases and J 4 bases; bases outside gene matches: 13. CDR1 and CDR2 (germline): SGHTA, FQGNSA. The CDR3 nucleotides read TGTGCCAGCAGTCATAAAGCCGGGACAGGCATCTATGGCTACACCTTC. This codes for CASSHKAGTGIYGYTF.

The chain links TRBV15 to TRBJ2-3; the match to TRBD1 covers 8 bases. The J segment lost 1 base and the V segment lost 0 bases, leaving 6 bases of the junction unmatched. CDR3 size: 17 residues. Germline assignment: CDR1 LNHNV and CDR2 YYDKDF (reference sequence). The CDR3 DNA reads as TGTGCCACCAGCAGAGATTACGACAGGGGAGGCACAGATACGCAGTATTTT. Translation: CATSRDYDRGGTDTQYF.

The table lists this clonotype with many counts. V gene TRBV9 combines with J gene TRBJ2-5; 9 bases are a match to TRBD1. The CDR3 runs 18 residues. Trimming cost V 3 bases and J 5 bases; bases outside gene matches: 17. Per the germline V gene, CDR1 is SGDLS and CDR2 is YYNGEE. Here the CDR3 DNA reads TGTGCCAGCAGCGGCCCCGGACGGAGACAGGGGGGTCCTGAGACCCAGTACTTC. Translated, it gives CASSGPGRRQGGPETQYF. Combining the CDR3 with reference TRBV9 and TRBJ2-5 gives the whole variable domain DSGVTQTPKHLITATGQRVTLRCSPRSGDLSVYWYQQSLDQGLQFLIQYYNGEERAKGNILERFSAQQFPDLHSELNLSSLELGDSALYFCASSGPGRRQGGPETQYFGPGTRLLVL.

CDR3 nucleotide sequence: TGTGCCACAAACAGGGGGCAGGGTGAAACTGAAGCTTTCTTT. Translated: CATNRGQGETEAFF. This rearrangement joins TRBV7-2 to TRBJ1-1; 9 bases fit TRBD1. Trimming removed 10 bases from V and 5 bases from J; junction bases left unmatched: 11. Germline assignment: CDR1 SGHTA and CDR2 FQGNSA. The CDR3 has 14 amino acids.

This sequence joins TRBV12-3 or TRBV12-4 and TRBJ1-5; the D gene is possibly TRBD1 (5 bases). Trimming pared 6 bases from V and 5 bases from J, leaving 17 bases between. The CDR3 length is 15 residues. CDR3 nucleotides: TGTGCCAGCAGGGCCGACAGAGTCCCCTATCAGCCCCAGCATTTT. Its protein product is CASRADRVPYQPQHF.

This clonotype was detected ten times or more. In DNA form, the CDR3 reads TGTGCCAGCAGTACCCCCGGGACAGGGGGGTCTGAAGCTTTCTTT. This sequence encodes CASSTPGTGGSEAFF. The gene calls are TRBV27 and TRBJ1-1; 11 positions agree with TRBD1. The CDR3 extends over 15 amino acids. Germline loops: CDR1 MNHEY, CDR2 SMNVEV (reference sequence). The J segment lost 6 bases and the V segment lost 5 bases, leaving 8 bases of the junction unmatched.

This clonotype was recorded many times. The chain carries TRBV20-1 and TRBJ1-2; no clear D. The CDR3 runs 12 residues. The germline V gene encodes CDR1 DFQATT and CDR2 SNEGSKA (reference sequence). The germline V and J ends were trimmed by 6 bases and 3 bases, with 11 bases remaining between them. CDR3 loop: CSASNGYYGYTF. For the CDR3, the DNA is TGCAGTGCAAGCAACGGGTACTATGGCTACACCTTC.

At least ten counts were recorded for this clonotype. The chain joins TRBV20-1 to TRBJ1-2; D call uncertain. The CDR3 spans 13 residues. Germline CDR1 DFQATT, CDR2 SNEGSKA (reference sequence). V lost 3 bases and J lost 2, with 10 bases in between. The CDR3 region is CSASSVRNYGYTF. In DNA, the CDR3 is TGCAGTGCTAGTTCAGTAAGAAACTATGGCTACACCTTC.

In its sample, this clonotype was seen many times. This chain links TRBV6-4 with TRBJ2-2; unclear D gene. Trimming removed 2 bases at V and 6 bases at J, with 10 bases between. Germline V gene sequence: CDR1 MRHNA, CDR2 SNTAGT. This CDR3 is 14 amino acids long. The CDR3: CASSDGYGSGELFF. The CDR3 DNA reads TGTGCCAGCAGTGACGGTTATGGATCCGGGGAGCTGTTTTTT.

This clonotype was seen many times. The chain carries TRBV5-1 and TRBJ2-7; 8 nucleotides align to TRBD1. Germline V gene sequence: CDR1 SGHRS, CDR2 YFSETQ. V lost 9 bases, J lost 5 bases, and 10 bases stayed unmatched. The CDR3 extends over 13 amino acids. The CDR3 nucleotides read TGCGCCACCAGGACAGGGATGGAGGACGAGCAGTACTTC. Protein: CATRTGMEDEQYF.

This clonotype was counted at least ten times. V usage is TRBV28 and J usage is TRBJ1-1, with unresolved D. The CDR3 contains 12 residues. Germline assignment: CDR1 MDHEN and CDR2 SYDVKM. V lost 1 base and J 3 bases, leaving 3 bases between the germline ends. CDR3 protein: CASSLLYTEAFF. The DNA for the CDR3 is TGTGCCAGCAGTTTATTGTACACTGAAGCTTTCTTT. Supplemented by reference TRBV28 and TRBJ1-1, the full variable domain reads DVKVTQSSRYLVKRTGEKVFLECVQDMDHENMFWYRQDPGLGLRLIYFSYDVKMKEKGDIPEGYSVSREKKERFSLILESASTNQTSMYLCASSLLYTEAFFGQGTRLTVV.